The 15 T cell receptor beta chains reported below all come from one sample, sequenced in a study of neurological immune-mediated disorders. One entry per CDR3 protein results from TCRdb running MiXCR on the 5' RACE reads. Among 40,000 to 55,000 distinct CDR3 sequences, 5.8% were seen once, and the ten largest hold approximately 1.5%. The specimen was CD4+ T cells from blood. These receptors were collected from a woman aged 18-29 years with multiple sclerosis.

The table lists this clonotype with a few counts. The gene calls are TRBV12-3 or TRBV12-4 and TRBJ2-3; a weak D match, TRBD1 (5 bases). The CDR3 is 17 amino acids. V was trimmed by 2 bases and J by 7 bases, leaving 22 bases between them. The CDR3: CASSLTLGTGGANTQYF. The CDR3 coding sequence is TGTGCCAGCAGTTTAACTCTGGGTACAGGTGGGGCAAATACGCAGTATTTT.

This clonotype showed up many times. The rearrangement uses TRBV7-2 and TRBJ2-5, with D perhaps matching TRBD2 (5 bases). The V and J ends lost 5 bases and 0 bases respectively, with 10 bases between them. Germline loops: CDR1 SGHTA, CDR2 FQGNSA. CDR3 length: 14 residues. The CDR3 is CASSLIGNQETQYF. CDR3 nucleotides: TGTGCCAGCAGCCTTATCGGGAACCAAGAGACCCAGTACTTC. Full variable domain (rest looked up from reference TRBV7-2 and TRBJ2-5): GAGVSQSPSNKVTEKGKDVELRCDPISGHTALYWYRQSLGQGLEFLIYFQGNSAPDKSGLPSDRFSAERTGGSVSTLTIQRTQQEDSAVYLCASSLIGNQETQYFGPGTRLLVL.

This clonotype was seen many times. This chain links TRBV7-2 with TRBJ2-2; maybe TRBD2 (5 bases). Trimming removed 5 bases at V and 6 bases at J, with 10 bases between. The V gene's germline CDR1 is SGHTA and CDR2 FQGNSA. The CDR3 has 13 amino acids. The CDR3: CASSPLRAGELFF. CDR3 nucleotides: TGTGCCAGCAGCCCGCTGAGGGCCGGGGAGCTGTTTTTT.

This clonotype appeared many times. The gene calls are TRBV28 and TRBJ1-5; D gene ambiguous. Germline lookup yields CDR1 MDHEN and CDR2 SYDVKM. V was clipped by 4 bases and J by 7 bases, with 26 bases between them. This CDR3 region has 18 residues. Written as DNA, the CDR3 is TGTGCCAGCAGTTCCCGCGTTTCGGGCTTTTCCAATCGGCAGCCCCAGCATTTT. This encodes CASSSRVSGFSNRQPQHF. The full variable domain, completed using reference TRBV28 and TRBJ1-5, is DVKVTQSSRYLVKRTGEKVFLECVQDMDHENMFWYRQDPGLGLRLIYFSYDVKMKEKGDIPEGYSVSREKKERFSLILESASTNQTSMYLCASSSRVSGFSNRQPQHFGDGTRLSIL.

This clonotype was detected many times. The gene calls are TRBV28 and TRBJ1-1; D is possibly TRBD1 (5 bases). Trimming removed 5 bases from V and 0 bases from J, with 13 bases in between. Germline V gene data show CDR1 as MDHEN and CDR2 as SYDVKM. The CDR3 consists of 15 residues. The CDR3 loop reads CASSRVGGLNTEAFF. Here the CDR3 DNA reads TGTGCCAGCAGTCGGGTGGGGGGGTTGAACACTGAAGCTTTCTTT.

This clonotype was found many times. The chain joins TRBV6-5 to TRBJ2-2; the D is unclear. Trimming pared 0 bases from V and 5 bases from J, leaving 10 bases between. CDR3 size: 15 residues. Germline CDR1 and CDR2: MNHEY and SVGAGI. The chain's CDR3 is CASSYSFRGTGELFF. The CDR3, as DNA: TGTGCCAGCAGTTACTCGTTCCGTGGGACCGGGGAGCTGTTTTTT.

This clonotype has a count of ten or more. The rearrangement joins TRBV7-9 to TRBJ2-7; D perhaps matches TRBD1 (6 bases). This CDR3 contains 14 residues. Deletions cut 5 bases from V and 5 bases from J, with 16 bases between. The germline gives CDR1 SEHNR, CDR2 FQNEAQ (reference sequence). The CDR3: CASSLNRDLDEQYV. The DNA of the CDR3 is TGTGCCAGCAGCCTGAACAGGGATCTGGACGAGCAGTACGTC.

By proportion, this clonotype is medium-sized. The CDR3 protein is CASSRGTGNTEAFF. The CDR3 nucleotides read TGCGCCAGCAGCAGGGGGACAGGGAACACTGAAGCTTTCTTT. This sequence joins TRBV5-1 and TRBJ1-1, with 8 bases identical to TRBD1. The CDR3 length is 14 residues. Germline lookup yields CDR1 SGHRS and CDR2 YFSETQ. V lost 4 bases, J lost 1 base, and 3 bases stayed unmatched.

This clonotype was counted many times. DNA of the CDR3: TGCAGTGGCATAGAGCCTCCGGCGGGCTACACCTTC. This codes for CSGIEPPAGYTF. The rearrangement links TRBV20-1 to TRBJ1-2; D is unresolved. Trimming took off 7 bases at V and 8 bases at J, with 17 bases between the two ends. The CDR3 spans 12 residues. Germline V lookup: CDR1 DFQATT, CDR2 SNEGSKA (reference sequence).

This clonotype was counted at least ten times. This chain links TRBV3-1 with TRBJ2-7; D might be TRBD1 (5 bases). This CDR3 region has 18 residues. CDR1 and CDR2 (germline): LGHDT, YNNKEL (reference sequence). The germline V and J ends were trimmed by 0 bases and 2 bases, with 20 bases remaining between them. The CDR3 sequence: CASSQDIRFLRGPYEQYF. DNA of the CDR3: TGTGCCAGCAGCCAAGATATCCGGTTCTTAAGGGGTCCCTACGAGCAGTACTTC.

This clonotype has a count of ten or more. The chain is built from TRBV5-1 and TRBJ2-2, with D possibly matching TRBD2 (6 bases). Trimming shortened V by 2 bases and J by 3 bases, and 11 bases separated the two germline ends. The CDR3 runs to 15 residues. CDR1 is SGHRS, CDR2 YFSETQ, per germline. This CDR3 is CASSLNSGDTGELFF. In DNA, the CDR3 is TGCGCCAGCAGCTTAAATAGCGGCGACACCGGGGAGCTGTTTTTT. The whole variable domain, remainder taken from reference TRBV5-1 and TRBJ2-2, is KAGVTQTPRYLIKTRGQQVTLSCSPISGHRSVSWYQQTPGQGLQFLFEYFSETQRNKGNFPGRFSGRQFSNSRSEMNVSTLELGDSALYLCASSLNSGDTGELFFGEGSRLTVL.

This clonotype occurred many times. The CDR3 sequence is CASSQEASLNQPQHF. Here the CDR3 DNA reads TGTGCCAGCAGCCAAGAGGCTAGCCTCAATCAGCCCCAGCATTTT. The genes are TRBV3-1 and TRBJ1-5; D remains unclear. The CDR3 length is 15 residues. V dropped 0 bases and J dropped 3 bases, with 9 bases sitting between them. Germline V gene sequence: CDR1 LGHDT, CDR2 YNNKEL (reference sequence).

The sample holds many counts of this clonotype. The rearrangement uses TRBV3-1 and TRBJ2-7; D call uncertain. V shed 5 bases and J shed 4 bases, with 12 bases lying between them. The length of the CDR3 is 13 residues. Germline V gene lookup returns CDR1 LGHDT and CDR2 YNNKEL (reference sequence). The CDR3 DNA is TGTGCCAGCAGCTCCCCTCAGGTATACGAGCAGTACTTC. This gives the protein CASSSPQVYEQYF.

This clonotype occurred many times. The chain joins TRBV5-1 to TRBJ1-1; 8 nucleotides line up with TRBD1. The junction had 11 bases not matched to a gene; V was cut back by 4 bases and J by 6 bases. This CDR3 is 15 amino acids long. From germline, CDR1 is SGHRS and CDR2 YFSETQ. As DNA, the CDR3 is TGCGCCAGCAGCGAACCCAGGGGGCGGGTTGCTGAAGCTTTCTTT. It yields the protein CASSEPRGRVAEAFF.

This clonotype has more than one count but fewer than ten. The V gene is TRBV6-2 or TRBV6-3, the J gene TRBJ2-3; 10 bases fit TRBD2. V dropped 2 bases and J dropped 1; count of bases not matched to a gene: 6. The CDR3 is 17 residues long. From germline, CDR1 is MNHEY and CDR2 SVGEGT. The CDR3 spells CASSYGTSATRTDTQYF. The CDR3 nucleotides are TGTGCCAGCAGTTACGGGACTAGCGCAACCCGCACAGATACGCAGTATTTT.